This TCR beta chain was found in a study of OX40 agonist ivuxolimab in advanced cancers. Germline V gene sequence: CDR1 LNHNV, CDR2 YYDKDF (reference sequence). V was cut by 5 bases and J by 4 bases, with 12 bases left in between. The CDR3 contains 14 residues. Samples of blood were obtained at baseline, on cycle 4 day 1, and on cycle 7 day 1. Assay used: immunoSEQ multiplex PCR; TCRdb lists only in-frame clones, some missing. The sample shows tens of thousands of clones, nearly 85% of them seen only once. The sample here was CD4+ or CD8+ T cells sorted from blood, taken in a trial of the OX40 agonist ivuxolimab. The TCR was taken from an adult with an advanced solid tumor such as melanoma, head and neck, liver or kidney cancer. The rearrangement links TRBV15 to TRBJ2-1; D unresolved. The CDR3 nucleotides are TGTGCCACCAGCTCGAACCTAGAGTACAATGAGCAGTTCTTC. It is translated as CATSSNLEYNEQFF.